This T cell receptor beta chain was sequenced during a study of Tregs in tolerant kidney transplant recipients (dated by TCRdb to between 2018 and 2020). Study-level background: The transplants used related donors along with nonmyeloablative bone marrow transplantation, and in the human trials mixed chimerism was transient. TCRbeta sequencing was used in the study to identify donor-specific regulatory T cells before combined kidney and bone marrow transplantation, and the identified cells were then tracked after transplant. Results the study describes overall, beyond this receptor: Because the PCR primers were changed over time for some patients, nucleotide-level comparison could not be performed across the samples from those patients. In tolerant patients, the expansion of donor-specific Tregs was greater than global Treg expansion, suggesting that the expansion was antigen-driven rather than nonspecific. The most biologically relevant and donor-specific TCRbeta repertoire appeared to be identified by expanding Tregs with activated donor B cells. Biological reproducibility was not examined directly, but technical replication error appeared to be minimal. Because the study included only a small number of patients, the results must be confirmed in larger populations and under other immunosuppression protocols.

There are 14 amino acids in the CDR3, from cysteine to phenylalanine inclusive. CDR3 DNA is the only sequence kept; it has 42 bases, read in frame from the first base. Reading the germline V gene gives CDR1 SGHRS and CDR2 YFSETQ. V lost 0 bases and J lost 7 bases; the stretch between them is 13 bases long. For TCRbeta CDR3 sequencing, genomic DNA from the sorted cells was extracted using the QIAGEN DNeasy Blood and Tissue Kit. Through immunoSEQ, high-throughput TCRbeta CDR3 sequencing was done commercially, including PCR amplification with internal controls and bias correction. Concerning the study's data processing: Unique productive TCRbeta sequences were defined by CDR3 nucleotide sequence when primers matched and otherwise by CDR3 amino acid sequence together with Vbeta and Jbeta genes. To correct for sorting error, sequences found in more than one sorted population at a frequency ratio of 2:1 or less were discarded, and the remaining shared sequences were assigned to the population with the higher frequency. A sequence counted as donor-reactive if, in CFSE-low cells, the sequence had a frequency of at least 0.01% and was expanded at least 5-fold compared with unstimulated cells. Jensen-Shannon divergence, calculated on the top 100 TCRbeta sequences ranked by frequency, was used to quantify repertoire divergence. For samples with multiple sequencing runs, sorting error was corrected separately for each run before the runs were pooled. This immuneACCESS table, as held by TCRdb, lists in-frame sequences with V and J called but not all clones. Of the missing ones, under half trace to an unresolved V gene in checked studies; the others have no known cause. V and J calls and clone size are those listed in that table; D and trimming were worked out from the DNA. The sample table records 100,000 to 130,000 clones; around 90% of these occur just once. The biggest ten clones account for approximately 0.3% of the sample.

Comments on this clone: Its antigen remains unidentified. No much larger clone exists at a distance of one base, and base qualities are not known. The sample holds other DNA sequences that translate to the same CDR3.

The meaning of the sample's time point label: blood sample drawn before combined kidney and bone marrow transplant. Unstimulated Tregs (CD4+CD25+CD127-), CD4+ non-Tregs (CD4+CD25-), CD4 and CD8 cells were FACS-sorted from thawed PBMCs. 4 combined kidney and bone marrow transplant recipients from the ITN036ST trial were included as patients, and samples were available only from these trial subjects. Healthy control blood was processed by Ficoll density gradient to PBMCs and cryopreserved; patient PBMCs were collected before and after transplant. This clonotype was obtained from a human donor who received a combined kidney and bone marrow transplant. The sequence links TRBV5-1 to TRBJ1-1; TRBD1 is a possible D gene, resting on 6 matching bases. The sample here was CD4+ T cells from blood, taken before the transplant. In nucleotide form, the sequence is TGCGCCAGCAGCTTGGGTCGGGGGGCTTATGAAGCTTTCTTT. It translates to CASSLGRGAYEAFF.